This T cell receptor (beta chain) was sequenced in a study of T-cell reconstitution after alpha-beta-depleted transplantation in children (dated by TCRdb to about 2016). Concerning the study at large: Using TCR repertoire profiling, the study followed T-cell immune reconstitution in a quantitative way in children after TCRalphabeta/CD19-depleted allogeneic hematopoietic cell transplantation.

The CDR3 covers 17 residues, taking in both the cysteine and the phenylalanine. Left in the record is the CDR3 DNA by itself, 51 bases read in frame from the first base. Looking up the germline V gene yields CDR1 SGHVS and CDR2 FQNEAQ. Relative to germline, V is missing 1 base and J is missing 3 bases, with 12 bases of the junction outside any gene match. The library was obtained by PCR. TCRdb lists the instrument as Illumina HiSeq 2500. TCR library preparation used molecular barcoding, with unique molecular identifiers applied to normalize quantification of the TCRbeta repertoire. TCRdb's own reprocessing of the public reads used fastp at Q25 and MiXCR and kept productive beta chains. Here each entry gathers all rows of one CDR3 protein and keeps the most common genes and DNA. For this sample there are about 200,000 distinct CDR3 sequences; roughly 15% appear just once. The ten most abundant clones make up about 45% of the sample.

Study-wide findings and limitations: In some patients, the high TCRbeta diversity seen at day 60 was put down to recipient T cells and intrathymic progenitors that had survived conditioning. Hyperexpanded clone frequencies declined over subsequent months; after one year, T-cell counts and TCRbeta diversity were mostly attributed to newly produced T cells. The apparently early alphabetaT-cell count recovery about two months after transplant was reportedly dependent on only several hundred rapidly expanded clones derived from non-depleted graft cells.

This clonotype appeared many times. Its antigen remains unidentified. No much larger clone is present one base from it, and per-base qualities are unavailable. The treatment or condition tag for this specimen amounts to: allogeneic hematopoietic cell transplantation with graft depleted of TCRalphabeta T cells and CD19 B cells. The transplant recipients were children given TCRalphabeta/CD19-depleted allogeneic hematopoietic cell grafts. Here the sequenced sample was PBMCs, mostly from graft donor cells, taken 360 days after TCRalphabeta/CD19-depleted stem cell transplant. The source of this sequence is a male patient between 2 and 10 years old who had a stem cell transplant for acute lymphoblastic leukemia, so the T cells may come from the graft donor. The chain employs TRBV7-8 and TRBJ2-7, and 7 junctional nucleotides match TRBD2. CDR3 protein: CASSLGSPGLPHYEQYF. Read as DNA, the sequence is TGTGCCAGCAGCTTAGGCTCTCCGGGACTACCGCACTACGAGCAGTACTTC.